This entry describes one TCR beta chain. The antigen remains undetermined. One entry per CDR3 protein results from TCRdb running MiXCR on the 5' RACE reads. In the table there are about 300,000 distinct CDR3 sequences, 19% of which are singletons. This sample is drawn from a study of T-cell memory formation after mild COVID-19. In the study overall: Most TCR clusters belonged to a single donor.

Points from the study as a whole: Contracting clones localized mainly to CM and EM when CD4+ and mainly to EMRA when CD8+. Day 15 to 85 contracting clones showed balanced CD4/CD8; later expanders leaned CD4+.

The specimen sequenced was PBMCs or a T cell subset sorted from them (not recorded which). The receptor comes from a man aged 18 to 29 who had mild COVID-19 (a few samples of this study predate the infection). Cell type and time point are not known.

This CDR3 is CASSESRRGGAYEQYF. DNA for the CDR3: TGCGCCAGCAGTGAATCTCGACGGGGGGGAGCATACGAGCAGTACTTC. The chain uses TRBV10-1 and TRBJ2-7; 8 bases are shared with TRBD2. J gave up 4 bases and V 3 bases, and 11 bases lay outside the gene matches. Germline V CDR1 and CDR2: WNHNN, SYGVQD (reference sequence). The CDR3 contains 16 residues.